The clone carrying this TCR beta chain was seen more than once but under ten times. These data are taken from a study of regulatory T cells in long-lasting Graves disease. V trimming: 1 base; J trimming: 6 bases; junction bases outside the gene matches: 12. The length of the CDR3 is 16 residues. Germline V gene data show CDR1 as DFQATT and CDR2 as SNEGSKA (reference sequence). The time point: newly diagnosed GD, antithyroid drugs for less than 3 months. With RNA extracted from PBMCs as input, the TCR library was made. Investigators prepared the TCR beta libraries by applying iRepertoire HTBI primers and Arm-PCR of CDR3 regions. TCRdb re-called the multiplex PCR reads with MiXCR, one entry per CDR3 protein. The sample gives about 620,000 distinct CDR3 sequences, 16% of which show up once; approximately 18% is in the top ten. The sample also formed part of further work on T cells in Graves' hyperthyroidism and ophthalmopathy.

The clonotype originates from a young woman with Graves disease. The chain is built from TRBV20-1 and TRBJ1-5; 7 bases agree with TRBD1. This sample comprised peripheral blood mononuclear cells (PBMCs), obtained at new diagnosis, from a patient treated with antithyroid drugs. The CDR3 loop reads CSARGPNRGMGQPQHF. The CDR3 bases are TGCAGTGCTAGAGGTCCTAACAGGGGAATGGGTCAGCCCCAGCATTTT.